The T cell receptor beta chain under discussion was sequenced for a study of type 1 and type 2 diabetes patients. About the research overall: From PBMCs, CD4+ and CD8+ T cells were isolated by magnetic microbeads.

Each participant gave about 10 milliliters of peripheral blood. This clonotype was observed a few times. PCR was run on genomic DNA. Amplification of the beta chain CDR3 used 30 forward and 13 reverse multiplex primers. Each CDR3 protein gets one entry after TCRdb re-called the multiplex PCR reads with MiXCR. The sample has a few hundred thousand distinct CDR3 sequences; 45% to 60% are singletons. V dropped 6 bases and J dropped 5; count of bases not matched to a gene: 8. CDR3 length: 15 residues. This chain uses TRBV12-3 or TRBV12-4 with TRBJ1-2; TRBD1 agrees at 11 bases. This TCR derives from a man aged 18-30 years with type 2 diabetes. The sequencing input was peripheral blood mononuclear cells (PBMCs). The chain's CDR3 is CASSRTGGLGYGYTF. CDR3 in DNA: TGTGCCAGCAGCCGGACAGGGGGCTTAGGGTATGGCTACACCTTC.